This entry describes one T cell receptor (beta chain). Its cognate antigen has yet to be identified. Qualities for individual bases were not recorded, and no much larger clone is one base off. This sample was taken from a study of OX40 agonist ivuxolimab in advanced cancers. At the level of the whole study: Ivuxolimab was a fully human IgG2 agonistic monoclonal antibody targeting the costimulatory receptor OX40 (CD134). Intravenous ivuxolimab was administered to patients every 2 weeks at six dose levels: 0.01, 0.1, 0.3, 1.5, 3 and 10 mg/kg. Of the approximately 54 patients in dose escalation, some 20 had hepatocellular carcinoma, around 15 had melanoma, 9 had renal cell carcinoma and 9 had head and neck cancer. The dose-escalation cohort was 80% to 90% male with a mean age of about 60 years, ranging from 23 to 79. Patients were allowed to have had prior anti-PD-1, anti-PD-L1 or anti-CTLA-4 therapy, and 30% to 40% of the dose-escalation patients had previously received checkpoint inhibitors. Partial responses occurred in three dose-escalation patients, of whom one had hepatocellular carcinoma and two had cutaneous melanoma. The purpose of peripheral TCRbeta sequencing was to test whether ivuxolimab changed TCR sequence diversity and led to clonal T-cell expansion. The monotherapy dose-escalation portion (N of about 52 patients) of the phase I ivuxolimab trial is reported in the paper. Findings and caveats that apply to the study as a whole: Antigen specificity was not determined for the clonally expanded peripheral T cells. Low levels of normalized T-cell clonal expansion were also seen in some patients who did not respond. In the 0.1-3.0 mg/kg groups, partial responders had among the lowest normalized peripheral clonal expansion, particularly in CD8+ T cells. After ivuxolimab, more expanded clones were found on average in CD8+ T cells than in CD4+ T cells. Clonal expansion of both CD4+ and CD8+ blood T cells was observed from baseline to week 6 at doses 0.1 to 3.0 mg/kg.

Deletion took 3 bases off V and 5 bases off J, with a span of 17 bases between the germline ends. Sequences SGDLS (CDR1) and YYNGEE (CDR2) are obtained from the germline V gene. The CDR3 goes from the cysteine to the phenylalanine over 15 residues. The kept DNA is CDR3 alone, 45 bases in frame from the first base. For sequencing of the TCRbeta CDR3 region, genomic DNA was extracted from the sorted cells. TCRbeta CDR3 regions were sequenced using the immunoSEQ Assay. Drawn from immuneACCESS, this table holds only the in-frame rearrangements with V and J called that TCRdb kept. Clones are partly lost; checked studies trace under half to an unresolved V gene and leave the rest unexplained. This sample lists roughly 80,000 clones; approximately 83% were detected once. More than 0.6% of the sample comes from the top ten. Patients with a history of autoimmune disease or receiving systemic immunosuppression were excluded from the trial. Peripheral blood for TCR sequencing was drawn from every dose cohort at baseline, at cycle 4 day 1 and at cycle 7 day 1. The samples were taken from a phase I, first-in-human, multicenter, open-label dose-escalation trial of ivuxolimab. Adults with locally advanced or metastatic head and neck squamous cell, hepatocellular, melanoma or renal cell carcinoma were enrolled in the trial. CD4+ and CD8+ T cells were sorted separately from peripheral blood before TCR sequencing.

Recombination joined TRBV9 with TRBJ2-5; the D segment could be TRBD1, given 6 matching bases. Sample: CD4+ or CD8+ T cells sorted from blood, taken in a trial of the OX40 agonist ivuxolimab. The TCR was taken from an adult with an advanced solid tumor such as melanoma, head and neck, liver or kidney cancer. The nucleotide sequence reads as follows: TGTGCCAGCAGCGCAGGGACAACCTCTCTGGAGACCCAGTACTTC. Translated, this gives CASSAGTTSLETQYF.